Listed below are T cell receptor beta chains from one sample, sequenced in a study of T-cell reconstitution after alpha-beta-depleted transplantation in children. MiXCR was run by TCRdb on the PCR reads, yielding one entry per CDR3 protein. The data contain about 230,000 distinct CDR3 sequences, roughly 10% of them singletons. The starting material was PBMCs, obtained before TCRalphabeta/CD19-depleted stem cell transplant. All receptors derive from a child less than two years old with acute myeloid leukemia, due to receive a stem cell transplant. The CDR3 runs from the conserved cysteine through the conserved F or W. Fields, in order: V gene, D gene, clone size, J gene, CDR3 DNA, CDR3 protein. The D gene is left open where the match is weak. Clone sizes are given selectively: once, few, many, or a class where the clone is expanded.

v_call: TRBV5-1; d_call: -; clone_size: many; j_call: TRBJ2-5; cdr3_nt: TGCGCCAGCACCGCCGGTCAAGAGACCCAGTACTTC; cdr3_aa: CASTAGQETQYF
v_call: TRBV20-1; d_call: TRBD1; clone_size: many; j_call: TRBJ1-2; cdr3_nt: TGCAGTGCACCTACCGGGACAGGGTTAACCTACACCTTC; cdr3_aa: CSAPTGTGLTYTF
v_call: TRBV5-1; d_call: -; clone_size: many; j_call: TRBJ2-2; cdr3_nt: TGCGCCAGCAGCTTTCTAGGGCGGCCGAACACCGGGGAGCTGTTTTTT; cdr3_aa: CASSFLGRPNTGELFF
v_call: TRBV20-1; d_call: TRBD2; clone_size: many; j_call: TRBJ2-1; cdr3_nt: TGCAGTGTTACGTTTAGCGGGATGAAGCACAATGAGCAGTTCTTC; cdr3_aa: CSVTFSGMKHNEQFF
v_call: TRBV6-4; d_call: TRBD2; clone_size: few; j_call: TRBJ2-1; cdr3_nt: TGTGCCAGCAGTGACCCCACTAGCGGGGGGACCAATGAGCAGTTCTTC; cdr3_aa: CASSDPTSGGTNEQFF
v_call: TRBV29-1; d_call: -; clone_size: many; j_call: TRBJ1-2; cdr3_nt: TGCAGCGTTGAGGTTGTAGCCTATGGCTACACCTTC; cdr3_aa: CSVEVVAYGYTF
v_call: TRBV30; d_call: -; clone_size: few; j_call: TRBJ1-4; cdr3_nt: TGTGCCTGGAGTGGTGGGAATGAAAAACTGTTTTTT; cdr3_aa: CAWSGGNEKLFF
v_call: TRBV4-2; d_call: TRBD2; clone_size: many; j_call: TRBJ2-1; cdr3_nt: TGTGCCAGCAGCCAAGCGGGACTAGCGGGCAGCTCCTACAATGAGCAGTTCTTC; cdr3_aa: CASSQAGLAGSSYNEQFF
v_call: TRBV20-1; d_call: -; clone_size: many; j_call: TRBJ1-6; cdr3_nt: TGCAGTGCTAGGGAAGGACAGCAGCATAATTCACCCCTCCACTTT; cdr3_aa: CSAREGQQHNSPLHF
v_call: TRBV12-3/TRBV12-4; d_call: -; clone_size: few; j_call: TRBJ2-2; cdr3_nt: TGTGCCAGCAGTTTGGGGGGTCAGCCAGGAACCGGGGAGCTGTTTTTT; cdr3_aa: CASSLGGQPGTGELFF
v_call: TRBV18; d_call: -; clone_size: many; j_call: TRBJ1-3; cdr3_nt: TGTGCCAGCTCACCAATCCGAAGGCCGTGGGGAAACACCATATATTTT; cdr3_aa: CASSPIRRPWGNTIYF
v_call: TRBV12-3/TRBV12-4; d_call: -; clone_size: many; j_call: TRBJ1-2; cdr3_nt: TGTGCCAGCAGTTCAAGACTTGGAAGCGGCTACACCTTC; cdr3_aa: CASSSRLGSGYTF
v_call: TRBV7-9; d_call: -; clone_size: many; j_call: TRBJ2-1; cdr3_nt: TGTGCCAGCAGCCCCAGAATGAGCTCCTACAATGAGCAGTTCTTC; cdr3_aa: CASSPRMSSYNEQFF
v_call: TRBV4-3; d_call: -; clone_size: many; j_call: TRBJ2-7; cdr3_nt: TGCGCCAGCAGCCCAACTAGGAGGCTGTCCTACGAGCAGTACTTC; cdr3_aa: CASSPTRRLSYEQYF
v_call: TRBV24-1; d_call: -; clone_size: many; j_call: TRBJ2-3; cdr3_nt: TGTGCCACCGGGACATTTGGCACAGATACGCAGTATTTT; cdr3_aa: CATGTFGTDTQYF
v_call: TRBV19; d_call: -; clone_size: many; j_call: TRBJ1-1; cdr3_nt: TGTGCCAGTAGGAAGAGGGAGAACACTGAAGCTTTCTTT; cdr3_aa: CASRKRENTEAFF
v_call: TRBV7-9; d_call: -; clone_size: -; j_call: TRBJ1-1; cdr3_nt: TGTGCCAGCAGCCTGGGAAGTTTGATGTCTGAAGCTTTCTTT; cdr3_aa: CASSLGSLMSEAFF
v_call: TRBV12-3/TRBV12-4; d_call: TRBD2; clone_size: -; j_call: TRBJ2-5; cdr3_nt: TGTGCCAGCCTGAAGTCGGGAGGGGAGACCCAGTACTTC; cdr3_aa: CASLKSGGETQYF
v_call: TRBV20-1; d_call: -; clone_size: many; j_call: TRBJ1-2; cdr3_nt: TGCAGTGCTAGAGATGGTAGAGATATCTATGGCTACACCTTC; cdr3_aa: CSARDGRDIYGYTF
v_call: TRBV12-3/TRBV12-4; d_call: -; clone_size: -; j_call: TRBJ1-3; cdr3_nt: TGTGCCAGCAGTACCCCGGGGTATCTTGGAAACACCATATATTTT; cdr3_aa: CASSTPGYLGNTIYF
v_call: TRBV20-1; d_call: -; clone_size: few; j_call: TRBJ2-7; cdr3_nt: TGCAGTGCTAGAGACAAGGCCCGGCAGCCCTACGAGCAGTACTTC; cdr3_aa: CSARDKARQPYEQYF
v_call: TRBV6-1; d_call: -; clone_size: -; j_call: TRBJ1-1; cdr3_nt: TGTGCCAGCAGTATAAGTACCGAAGCTTTCTTT; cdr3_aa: CASSISTEAFF
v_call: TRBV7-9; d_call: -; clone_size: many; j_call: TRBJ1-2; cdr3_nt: TGTGCCAGCAGCGGACGACCCGGAGGGAATTTCTATGGCTACACCTTC; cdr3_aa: CASSGRPGGNFYGYTF
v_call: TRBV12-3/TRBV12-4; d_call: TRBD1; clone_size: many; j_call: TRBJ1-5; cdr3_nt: TGTGCCAGCAGTTTAAACAGGGGTTATCAGCCCCAGCATTTT; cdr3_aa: CASSLNRGYQPQHF
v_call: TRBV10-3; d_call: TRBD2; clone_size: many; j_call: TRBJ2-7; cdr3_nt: TGTGCCATCAGGGAAGGCGGGAGCTTAACCTACGAGCAGTACTTC; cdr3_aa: CAIREGGSLTYEQYF
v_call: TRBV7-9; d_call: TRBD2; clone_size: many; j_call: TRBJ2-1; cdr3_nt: TGTGCCAGCAGCTTCTGGCGGGAGCATGGTAATGAGCAGTTCTTC; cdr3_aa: CASSFWREHGNEQFF
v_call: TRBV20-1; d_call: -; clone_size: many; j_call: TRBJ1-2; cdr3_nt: TGCAGTGCTAGAGGACTCCTGTTAGCTAACTATGGCTACACCTTC; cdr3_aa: CSARGLLLANYGYTF
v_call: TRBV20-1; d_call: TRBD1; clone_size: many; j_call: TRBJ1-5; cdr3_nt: TGCAGTGCCGGGGGACAGACCAATCAGCCCCAGCATTTT; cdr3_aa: CSAGGQTNQPQHF
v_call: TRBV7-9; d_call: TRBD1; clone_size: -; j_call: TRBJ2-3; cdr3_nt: TGTGCCAGCAGCTGGACAGGGCCCAGCACAGATACGCAGTATTTT; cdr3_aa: CASSWTGPSTDTQYF
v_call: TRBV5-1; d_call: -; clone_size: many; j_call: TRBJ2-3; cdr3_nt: TGCGCCAGCAGCTTTAACAGGAACCCAGATACGCAGTATTTT; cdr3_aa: CASSFNRNPDTQYF
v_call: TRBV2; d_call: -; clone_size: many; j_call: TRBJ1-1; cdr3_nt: TGTGCCAGCGGAATCCGGGAGAACGCTGAAGCTTTCTTT; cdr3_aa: CASGIRENAEAFF
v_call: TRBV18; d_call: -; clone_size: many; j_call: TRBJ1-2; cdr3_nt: TGTGCCAGCTCGCCCGGGACCGAGAACTATGGCTACACCTTC; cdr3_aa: CASSPGTENYGYTF
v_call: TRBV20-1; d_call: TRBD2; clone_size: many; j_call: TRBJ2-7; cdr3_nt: TGCAGTGCTAGAGGTCCTTTCACGGGGGGGCGATACTACGAGCAGTACTTC; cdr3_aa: CSARGPFTGGRYYEQYF
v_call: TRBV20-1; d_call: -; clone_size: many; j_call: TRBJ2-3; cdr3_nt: TGCAGTGCTAGGGCTTTTACCGCCCCGGGAGATACGCAGTATTTT; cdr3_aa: CSARAFTAPGDTQYF
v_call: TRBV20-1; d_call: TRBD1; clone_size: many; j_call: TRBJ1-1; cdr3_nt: TGCAGTGCAGACAGGGGGAGGAATACTGAAGCTTTCTTT; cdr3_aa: CSADRGRNTEAFF
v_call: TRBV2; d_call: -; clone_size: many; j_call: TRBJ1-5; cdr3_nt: TGTGCCAGCAGTGTGACAGAATATCAGCCCCAGCATTTT; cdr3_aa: CASSVTEYQPQHF
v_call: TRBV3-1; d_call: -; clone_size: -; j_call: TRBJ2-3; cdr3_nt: TGTGCCAGCAGCCAGCAGAGGACGGATACGCAGTATTTT; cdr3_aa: CASSQQRTDTQYF
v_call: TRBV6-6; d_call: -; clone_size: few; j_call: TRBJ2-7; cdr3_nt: TGTGCCAGCAGTGACAGGTTATACGAGCAGTACTTC; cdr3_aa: CASSDRLYEQYF
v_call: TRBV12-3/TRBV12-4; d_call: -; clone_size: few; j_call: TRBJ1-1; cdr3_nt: TGTGCCAGCAGTTTAGGGCAGGGAGGCGCTTTCTTT; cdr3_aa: CASSLGQGGAFF
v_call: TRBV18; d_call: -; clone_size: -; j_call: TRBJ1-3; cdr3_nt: TGTGCCAGCTCACCACCGAACGGGGTCTCTGGAAACACCATATATTTT; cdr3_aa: CASSPPNGVSGNTIYF
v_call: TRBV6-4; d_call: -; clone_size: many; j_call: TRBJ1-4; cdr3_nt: TGTGCCGGACAGTGGCTTGGGGGTGAAAAACTGTTTTTT; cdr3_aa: CAGQWLGGEKLFF
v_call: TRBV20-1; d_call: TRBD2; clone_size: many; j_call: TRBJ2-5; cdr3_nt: TGCAGTGCGACTCAACTAGCGGGGCCCCAAGAGACCCAGTACTTC; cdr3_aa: CSATQLAGPQETQYF
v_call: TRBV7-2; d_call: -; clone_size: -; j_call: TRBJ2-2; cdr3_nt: TGTGCCAGCAGCACGACTAGAGTGGAGCTGTTTTTT; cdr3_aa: CASSTTRVELFF
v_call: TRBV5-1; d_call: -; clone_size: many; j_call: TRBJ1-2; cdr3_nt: TGCGCCAGCAGCGCGGACGTGGGGGTGGCGAGCTATGGCTACACCTTC; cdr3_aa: CASSADVGVASYGYTF
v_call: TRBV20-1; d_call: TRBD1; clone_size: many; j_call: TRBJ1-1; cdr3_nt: TGCAGTGCTAGAGCCCCTGACAGGGCCACTGAAGCTTTCTTT; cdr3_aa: CSARAPDRATEAFF
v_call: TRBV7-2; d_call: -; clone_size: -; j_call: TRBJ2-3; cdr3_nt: TGTGCCAGCAGCCCAGCTGGTAGCACGCAGTATTTT; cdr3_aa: CASSPAGSTQYF
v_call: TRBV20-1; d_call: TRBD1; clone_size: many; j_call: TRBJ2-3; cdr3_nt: TGCAGTGCTAGAGTGAACAGGGGAGCAGATACGCAGTATTTT; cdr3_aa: CSARVNRGADTQYF
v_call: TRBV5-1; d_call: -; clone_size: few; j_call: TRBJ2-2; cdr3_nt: TGCGCCAGCAGCTTGGGCGAACGTAACACCGGGGAGCTGTTTTTT; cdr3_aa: CASSLGERNTGELFF
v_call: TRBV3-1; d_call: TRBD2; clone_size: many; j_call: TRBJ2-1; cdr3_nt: TGTGCCAGCAGCCAAGACCCAACTAGCGGGACTCATCTGCGGCAGTTCTTC; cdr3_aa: CASSQDPTSGTHLRQFF
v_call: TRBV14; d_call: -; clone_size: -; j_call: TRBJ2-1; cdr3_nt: TGTGCCAGCAGCCAAGTGCCGAAGAGCTCCTACAATGAGCAGTTCTTC; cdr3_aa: CASSQVPKSSYNEQFF
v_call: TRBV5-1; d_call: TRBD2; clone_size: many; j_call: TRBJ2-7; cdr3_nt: TGCGCCAGCAGCTTCATAGCGGGAGGGGTTCTCGAGCAGTACTTC; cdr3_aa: CASSFIAGGVLEQYF
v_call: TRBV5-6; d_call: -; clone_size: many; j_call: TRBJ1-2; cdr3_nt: TGTGCCAGCAGCTCGTCAGGGGCGGGCTACACCTTC; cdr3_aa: CASSSSGAGYTF
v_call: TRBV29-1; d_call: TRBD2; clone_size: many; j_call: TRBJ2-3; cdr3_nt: TGCAGCGCGTACTCTAGCGGAAGCACAGATACGCAGTATTTT; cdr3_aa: CSAYSSGSTDTQYF
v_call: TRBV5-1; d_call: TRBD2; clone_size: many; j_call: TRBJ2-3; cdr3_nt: TGCGCCAGCAGCTTGGACGGGACAACTCAACTAGCGGGCGCCACAGATACGCAGTATTTT; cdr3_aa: CASSLDGTTQLAGATDTQYF
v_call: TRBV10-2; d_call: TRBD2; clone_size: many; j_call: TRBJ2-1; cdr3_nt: TGCGCCAGCAGTTGGACTAGCGGGAGGGCCTTCAATGAGCAGTTCTTC; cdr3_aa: CASSWTSGRAFNEQFF
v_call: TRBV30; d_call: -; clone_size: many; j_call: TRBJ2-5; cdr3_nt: TGTGCCTGGAGTCACTTGGTTGAAGAGACCCAGTACTTC; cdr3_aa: CAWSHLVEETQYF
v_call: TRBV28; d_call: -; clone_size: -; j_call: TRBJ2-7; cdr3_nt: TGTGCCAGCAGCCCCCACCGGACAGTTAGCGAGCAGTACTTC; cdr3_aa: CASSPHRTVSEQYF